What follows is one TCR beta chain and its context. Antigen: not known. These data are taken from a study of cytomegalovirus exposure and HLA in healthy donors. Study-level points and caveats: It was confirmed in vitro that a few of the CMV-associated chains were specific for CMV antigens. Listed as cytomegalovirus-associated were about 160 TCR beta chains. Generally TCR sequences proved uncommon, though certain public TCRs appeared in numerous donors.

TCRdb's copy holds only in-frame clones and misses some; the assay was immunoSEQ multiplex PCR. This table holds 200,000 to 250,000 clones, 87% found once. V lost 0 bases and J lost 4, with 16 bases in between. CDR1 is MNHEY, CDR2 SVGAGI, per germline. There are 16 residues in the CDR3. Sequences were obtained from PBMCs. This chain links TRBV6-5 with TRBJ2-7, with unresolved D. The clonotype comes from a man between 18 and 29 years old in good health and CMV-seropositive. This CDR3 reads CASSYSIGSPDYEQYF. The CDR3 nucleotides read TGTGCCAGCAGTTACTCGATTGGGTCACCAGATTACGAGCAGTACTTC.